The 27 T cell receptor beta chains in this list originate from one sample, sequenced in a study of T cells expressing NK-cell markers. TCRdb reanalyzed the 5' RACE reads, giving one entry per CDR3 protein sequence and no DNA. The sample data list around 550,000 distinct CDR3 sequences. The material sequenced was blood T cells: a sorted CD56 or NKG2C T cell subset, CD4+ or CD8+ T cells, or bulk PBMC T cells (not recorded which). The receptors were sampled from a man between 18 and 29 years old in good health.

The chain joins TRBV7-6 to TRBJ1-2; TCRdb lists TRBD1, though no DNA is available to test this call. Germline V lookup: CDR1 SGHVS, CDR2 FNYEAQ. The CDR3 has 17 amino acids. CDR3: CASSRPLRDRVLYGYTF.

CDR3 amino acids: CASSHTWRQGEGTDTQYF. This rearrangement joins TRBV4-1 to TRBJ2-3; TCRdb indicates TRBD1, and absent DNA this call remains unverified. There are 18 residues in the CDR3. Germline V gene sequence: CDR1 MGHRA, CDR2 YSYEKL.

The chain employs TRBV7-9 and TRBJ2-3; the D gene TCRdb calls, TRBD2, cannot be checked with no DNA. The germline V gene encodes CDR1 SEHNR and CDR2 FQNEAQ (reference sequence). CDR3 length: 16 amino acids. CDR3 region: CASSQAQGSGTDTQYF.

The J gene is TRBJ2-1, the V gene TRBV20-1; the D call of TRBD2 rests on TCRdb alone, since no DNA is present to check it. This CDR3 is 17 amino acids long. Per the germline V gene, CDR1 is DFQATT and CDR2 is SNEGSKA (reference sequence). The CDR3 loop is CSARGLAGAPGANEQFF.

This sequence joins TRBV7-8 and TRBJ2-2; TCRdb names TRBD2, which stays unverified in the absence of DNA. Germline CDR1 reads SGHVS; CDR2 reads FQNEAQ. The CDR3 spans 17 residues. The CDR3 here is CASSLLPGVMYTGELFF. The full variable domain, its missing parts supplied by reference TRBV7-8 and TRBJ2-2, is GAGVSQSPRYKVAKRGQDVALRCDPISGHVSLFWYQQALGQGPEFLTYFQNEAQLDKSGLPSDRFFAERPEGSVSTLKIQRTQQEDSAVYLCASSLLPGVMYTGELFFGEGSRLTVL.

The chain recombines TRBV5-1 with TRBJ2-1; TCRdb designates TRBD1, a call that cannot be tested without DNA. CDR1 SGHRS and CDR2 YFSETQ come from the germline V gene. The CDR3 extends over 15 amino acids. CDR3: CASSLEATGFNEQFF.

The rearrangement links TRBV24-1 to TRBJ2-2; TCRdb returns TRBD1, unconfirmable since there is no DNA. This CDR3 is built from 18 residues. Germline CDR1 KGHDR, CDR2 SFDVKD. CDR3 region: CATSDAKNGQGITGELFF.

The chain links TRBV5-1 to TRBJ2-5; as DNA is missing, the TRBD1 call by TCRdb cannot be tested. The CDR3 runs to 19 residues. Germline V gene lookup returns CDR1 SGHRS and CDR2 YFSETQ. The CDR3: CASSLKSGPGQGLKETQYF.

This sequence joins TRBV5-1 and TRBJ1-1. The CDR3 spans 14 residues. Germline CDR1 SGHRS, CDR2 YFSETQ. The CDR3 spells CASSLSGVSTEAFF.

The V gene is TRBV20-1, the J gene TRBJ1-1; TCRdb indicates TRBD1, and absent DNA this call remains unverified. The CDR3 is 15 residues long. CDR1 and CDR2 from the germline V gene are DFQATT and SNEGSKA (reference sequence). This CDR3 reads CSARNRRGPDTEAFF.

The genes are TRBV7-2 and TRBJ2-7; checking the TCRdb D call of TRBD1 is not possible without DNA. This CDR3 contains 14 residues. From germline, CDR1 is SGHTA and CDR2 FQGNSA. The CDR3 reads CASSRWGHQGEQYF.

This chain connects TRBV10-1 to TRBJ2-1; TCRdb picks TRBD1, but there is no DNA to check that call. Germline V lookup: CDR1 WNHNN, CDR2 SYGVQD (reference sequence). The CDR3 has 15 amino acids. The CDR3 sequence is CASSESRGVANEQFF.

CDR3 sequence: CASSAGVGETQYF. V is TRBV7-8 and J is TRBJ2-5; as DNA is missing, the TRBD2 call by TCRdb cannot be tested. This CDR3 comprises 13 residues. Germline loops: CDR1 SGHVS, CDR2 FQNEAQ.

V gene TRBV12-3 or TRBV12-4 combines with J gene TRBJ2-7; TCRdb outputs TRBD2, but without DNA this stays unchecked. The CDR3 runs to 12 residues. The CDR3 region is CASSGEWYEQYF.

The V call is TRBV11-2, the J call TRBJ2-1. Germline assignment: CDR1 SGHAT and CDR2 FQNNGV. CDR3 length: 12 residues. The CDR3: CASSGYLGEQFF.

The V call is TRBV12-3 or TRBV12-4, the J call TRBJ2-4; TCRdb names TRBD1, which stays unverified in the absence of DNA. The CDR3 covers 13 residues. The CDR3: CASSLSQGNIQYF.

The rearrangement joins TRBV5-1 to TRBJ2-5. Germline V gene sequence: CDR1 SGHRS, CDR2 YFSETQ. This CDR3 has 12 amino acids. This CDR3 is CASREDGETQYF.

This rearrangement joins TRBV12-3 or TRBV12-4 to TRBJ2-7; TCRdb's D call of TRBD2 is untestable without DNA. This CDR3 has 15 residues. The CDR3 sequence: CASSNRLAGSYEQYF.

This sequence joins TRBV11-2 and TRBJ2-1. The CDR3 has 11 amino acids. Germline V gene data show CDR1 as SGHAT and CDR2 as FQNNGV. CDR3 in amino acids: CASRSGSEQFF.

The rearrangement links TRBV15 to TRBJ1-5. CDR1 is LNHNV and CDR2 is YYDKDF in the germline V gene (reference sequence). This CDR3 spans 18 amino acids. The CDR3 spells CATSSTQKGRIGNQPQHF.

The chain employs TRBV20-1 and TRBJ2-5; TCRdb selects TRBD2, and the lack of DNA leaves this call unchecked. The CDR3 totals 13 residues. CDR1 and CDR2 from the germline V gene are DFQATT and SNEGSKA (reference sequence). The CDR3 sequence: CSAPGLEQETQYF.

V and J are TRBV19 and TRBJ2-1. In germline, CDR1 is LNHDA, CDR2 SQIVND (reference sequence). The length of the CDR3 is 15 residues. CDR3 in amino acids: CASSESGRSYNEQFF.

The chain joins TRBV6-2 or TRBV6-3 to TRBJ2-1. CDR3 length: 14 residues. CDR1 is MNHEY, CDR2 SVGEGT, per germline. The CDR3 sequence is CASASGTYYNEQFF.

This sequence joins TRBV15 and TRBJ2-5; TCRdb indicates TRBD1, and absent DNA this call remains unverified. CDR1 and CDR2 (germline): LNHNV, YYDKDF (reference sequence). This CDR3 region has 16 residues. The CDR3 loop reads CATSAFLTGYQETQYF.

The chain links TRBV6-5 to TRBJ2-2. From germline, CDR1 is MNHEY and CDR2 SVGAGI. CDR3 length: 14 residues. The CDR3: CASRYTDPSGELFF.

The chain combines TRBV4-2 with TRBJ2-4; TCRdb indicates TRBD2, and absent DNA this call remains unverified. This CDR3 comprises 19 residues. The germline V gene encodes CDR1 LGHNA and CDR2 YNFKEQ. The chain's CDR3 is CASSPATRVAGLAKNIQYF.

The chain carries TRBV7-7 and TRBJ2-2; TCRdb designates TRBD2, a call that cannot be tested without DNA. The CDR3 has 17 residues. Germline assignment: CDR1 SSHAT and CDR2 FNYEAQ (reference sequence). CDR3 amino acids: CASSYRLAGGGTGELFF.